What follows describes a single TCR beta chain. Its antigen is unidentified. Trimming cost V 3 bases and J 4 bases; bases outside gene matches: 9. Germline V gene lookup returns CDR1 DFQATT and CDR2 SNEGSKA (reference sequence). The CDR3 is made up of 15 amino acids. The data were taken from a study of blood T cells in healthy people across ages. Study-wide results and caveats: Per million T cells, TCR beta diversity dropped roughly linearly as age increased.

The authors ran a second PCR of about 6 to 12 cycles using a sample-barcoded 5' primer and a J-beta primer mix. Each cDNA molecule was tagged by a template-switch adaptor with 12 random nucleotides. TCRdb recomputed calls from the 5' RACE reads with MiXCR, one row per CDR3 protein. The sample lists roughly 1,000,000 distinct CDR3 sequences; around 27% were seen once. This sample was also put to use in a study of T cells of mothers and their children. Per that study: The shaping of TCR recombination output by thymic selection is similar in related and unrelated pairs.

This rearrangement joins TRBV20-1 to TRBJ2-1, with TRBD2 identical over 7 bases. Input material: blood. The receptor was derived from a girl aged 2-10 years in good health. The CDR3 region has the DNA TGCAGTGCTAGGGGACCACTAGCGCAGTACAATGAGCAGTTCTTC. Translated: CSARGPLAQYNEQFF.